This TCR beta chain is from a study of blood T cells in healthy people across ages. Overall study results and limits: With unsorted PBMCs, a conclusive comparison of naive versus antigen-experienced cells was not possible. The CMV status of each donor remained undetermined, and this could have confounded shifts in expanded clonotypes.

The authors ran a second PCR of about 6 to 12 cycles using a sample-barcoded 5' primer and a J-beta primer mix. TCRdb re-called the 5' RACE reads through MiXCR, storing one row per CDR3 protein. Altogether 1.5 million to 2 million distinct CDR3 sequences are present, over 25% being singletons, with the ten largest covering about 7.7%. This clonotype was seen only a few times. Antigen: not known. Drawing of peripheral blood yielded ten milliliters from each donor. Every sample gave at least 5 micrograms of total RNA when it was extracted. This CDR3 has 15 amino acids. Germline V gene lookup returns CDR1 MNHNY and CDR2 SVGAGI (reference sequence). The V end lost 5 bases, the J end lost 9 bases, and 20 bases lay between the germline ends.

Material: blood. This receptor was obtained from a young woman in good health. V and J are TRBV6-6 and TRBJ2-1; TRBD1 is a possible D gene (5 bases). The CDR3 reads CASSDGHRQKTEQFF. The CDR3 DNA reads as TGTGCCAGCAGTGATGGACATCGCCAAAAAACTGAGCAGTTCTTC.